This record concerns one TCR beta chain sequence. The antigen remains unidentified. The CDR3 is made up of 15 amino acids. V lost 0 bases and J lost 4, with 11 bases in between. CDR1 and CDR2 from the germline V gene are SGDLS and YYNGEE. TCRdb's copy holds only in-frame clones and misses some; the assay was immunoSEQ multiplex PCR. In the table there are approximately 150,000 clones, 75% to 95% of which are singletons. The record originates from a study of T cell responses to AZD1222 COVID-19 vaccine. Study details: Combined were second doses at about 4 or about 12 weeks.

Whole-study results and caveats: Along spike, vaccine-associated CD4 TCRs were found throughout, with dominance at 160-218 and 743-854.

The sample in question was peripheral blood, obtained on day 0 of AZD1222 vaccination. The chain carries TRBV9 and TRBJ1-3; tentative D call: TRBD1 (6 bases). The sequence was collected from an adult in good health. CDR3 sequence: CASSVDQGQGNTIYF. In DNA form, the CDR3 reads TGTGCCAGCAGCGTAGATCAGGGGCAGGGAAACACCATATATTTT. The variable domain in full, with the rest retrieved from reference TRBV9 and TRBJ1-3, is DSGVTQTPKHLITATGQRVTLRCSPRSGDLSVYWYQQSLDQGLQFLIQYYNGEERAKGNILERFSAQQFPDLHSELNLSSLELGDSALYFCASSVDQGQGNTIYFGEGSWLTVV.